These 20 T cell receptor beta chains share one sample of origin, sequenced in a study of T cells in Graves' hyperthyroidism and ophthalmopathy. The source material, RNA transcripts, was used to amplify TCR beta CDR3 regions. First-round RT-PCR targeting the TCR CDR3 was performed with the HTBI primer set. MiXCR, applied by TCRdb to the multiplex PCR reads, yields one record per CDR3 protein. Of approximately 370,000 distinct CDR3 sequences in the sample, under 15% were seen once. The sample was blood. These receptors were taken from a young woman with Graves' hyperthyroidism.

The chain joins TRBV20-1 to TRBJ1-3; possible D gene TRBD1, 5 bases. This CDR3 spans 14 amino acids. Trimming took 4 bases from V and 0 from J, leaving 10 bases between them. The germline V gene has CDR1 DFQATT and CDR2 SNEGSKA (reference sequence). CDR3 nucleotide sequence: TGCAGTGCTACCTCAGGGTCCTCTGGAAACACCATATATTTT. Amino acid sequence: CSATSGSSGNTIYF.

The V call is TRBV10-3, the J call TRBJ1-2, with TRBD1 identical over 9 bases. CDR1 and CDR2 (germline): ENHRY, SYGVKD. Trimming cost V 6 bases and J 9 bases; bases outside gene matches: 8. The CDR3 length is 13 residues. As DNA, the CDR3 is TGTGCCATCAGGGACCGGGACAGGGATAGCTACACCTTC. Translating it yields CAIRDRDRDSYTF.

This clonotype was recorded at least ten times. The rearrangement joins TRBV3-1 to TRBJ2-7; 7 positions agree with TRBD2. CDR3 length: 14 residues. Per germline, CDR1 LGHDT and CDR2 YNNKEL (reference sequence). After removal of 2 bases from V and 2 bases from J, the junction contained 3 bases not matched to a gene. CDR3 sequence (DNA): TGTGCCAGCAGCCAACGGGAGGCAACCTACGAGCAGTACTTC. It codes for CASSQREATYEQYF.

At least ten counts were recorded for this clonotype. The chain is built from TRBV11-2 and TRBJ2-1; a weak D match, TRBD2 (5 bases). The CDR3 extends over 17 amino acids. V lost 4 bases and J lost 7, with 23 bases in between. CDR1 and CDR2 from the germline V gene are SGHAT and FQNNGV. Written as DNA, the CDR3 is TGTGCCAGCAGCTCCCTAGGTCCAAGCGGAAGCAAGAATGAGCAGTTCTTC. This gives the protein CASSSLGPSGSKNEQFF.

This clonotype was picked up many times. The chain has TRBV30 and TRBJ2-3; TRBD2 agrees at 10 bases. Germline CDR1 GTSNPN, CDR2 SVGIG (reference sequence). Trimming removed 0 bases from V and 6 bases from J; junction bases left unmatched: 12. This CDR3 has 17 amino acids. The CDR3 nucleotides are TGTGCCTGGAGTGTATTCGGAGCGGGAGGGCCAACCGATACGCAGTATTTT. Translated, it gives CAWSVFGAGGPTDTQYF.

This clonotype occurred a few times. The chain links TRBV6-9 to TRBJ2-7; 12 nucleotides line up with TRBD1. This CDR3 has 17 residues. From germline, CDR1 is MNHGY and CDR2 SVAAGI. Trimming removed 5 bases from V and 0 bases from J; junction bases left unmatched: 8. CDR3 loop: CASSGTGGAGGSYEQYF. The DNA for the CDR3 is TGTGCCAGCAGTGGGACAGGGGGCGCCGGAGGCTCCTACGAGCAGTACTTC.

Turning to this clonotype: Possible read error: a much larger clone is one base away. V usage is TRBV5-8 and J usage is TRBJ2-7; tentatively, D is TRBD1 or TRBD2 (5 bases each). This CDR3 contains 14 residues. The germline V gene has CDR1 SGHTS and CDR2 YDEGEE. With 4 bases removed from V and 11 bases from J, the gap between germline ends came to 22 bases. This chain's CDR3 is CASSVEGTSGKEYF. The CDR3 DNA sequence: TGTGCCAGCAGCGTGGAAGGGACCTCGGGGAAGGAGTACTTC.

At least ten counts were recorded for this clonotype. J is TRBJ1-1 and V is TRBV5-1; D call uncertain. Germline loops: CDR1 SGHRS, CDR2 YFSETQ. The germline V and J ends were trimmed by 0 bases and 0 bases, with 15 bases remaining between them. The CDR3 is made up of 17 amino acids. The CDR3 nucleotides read TGCGCCAGCAGCTTGGGACGCCAGGCTGGCATGAACACTGAAGCTTTCTTT. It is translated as CASSLGRQAGMNTEAFF.

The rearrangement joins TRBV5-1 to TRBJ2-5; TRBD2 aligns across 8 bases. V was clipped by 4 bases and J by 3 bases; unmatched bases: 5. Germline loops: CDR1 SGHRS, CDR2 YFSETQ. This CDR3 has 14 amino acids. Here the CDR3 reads CASSMAGGEETQYF. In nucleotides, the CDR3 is TGCGCCAGCAGCATGGCGGGAGGAGAAGAGACCCAGTACTTC.

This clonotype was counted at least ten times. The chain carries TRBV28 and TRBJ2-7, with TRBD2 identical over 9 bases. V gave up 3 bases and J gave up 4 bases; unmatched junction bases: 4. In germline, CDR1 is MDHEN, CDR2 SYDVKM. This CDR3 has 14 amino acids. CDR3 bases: TGTGCCAGCAGTTTGTCTAGCGGGATATACGAGCAGTACTTC. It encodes CASSLSSGIYEQYF.

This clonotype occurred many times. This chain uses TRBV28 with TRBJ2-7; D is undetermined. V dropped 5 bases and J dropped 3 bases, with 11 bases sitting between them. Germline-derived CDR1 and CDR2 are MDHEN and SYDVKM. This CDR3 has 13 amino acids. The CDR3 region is CASSPGMYYEQYF. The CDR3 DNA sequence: TGTGCCAGCAGTCCCGGTATGTACTACGAGCAGTACTTC. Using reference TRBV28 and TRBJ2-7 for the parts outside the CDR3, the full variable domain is DVKVTQSSRYLVKRTGEKVFLECVQDMDHENMFWYRQDPGLGLRLIYFSYDVKMKEKGDIPEGYSVSREKKERFSLILESASTNQTSMYLCASSPGMYYEQYFGPGTRLTVT.

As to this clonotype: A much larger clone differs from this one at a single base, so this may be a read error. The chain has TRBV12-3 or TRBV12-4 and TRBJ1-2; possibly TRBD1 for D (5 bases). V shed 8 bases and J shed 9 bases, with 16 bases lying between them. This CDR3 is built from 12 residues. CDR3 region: CASGGGGGRYTF. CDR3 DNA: TGTGCCAGCGGGGGGGGGGGAGGCCGCTACACCTTC.

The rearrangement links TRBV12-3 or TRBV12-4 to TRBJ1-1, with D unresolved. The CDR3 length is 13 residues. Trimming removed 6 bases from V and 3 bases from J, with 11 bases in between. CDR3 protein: CASSLLEYTEAFF. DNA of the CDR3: TGTGCCAGCAGCCTCCTGGAGTACACTGAAGCTTTCTTT.

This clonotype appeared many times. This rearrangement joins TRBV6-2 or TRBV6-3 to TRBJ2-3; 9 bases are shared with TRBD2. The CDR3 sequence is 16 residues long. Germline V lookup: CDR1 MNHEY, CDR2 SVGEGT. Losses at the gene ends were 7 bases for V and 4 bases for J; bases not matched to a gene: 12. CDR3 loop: CASKPAGTSKPDTQYF. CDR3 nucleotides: TGTGCCAGCAAACCCGCAGGGACTAGCAAACCAGATACGCAGTATTTT.

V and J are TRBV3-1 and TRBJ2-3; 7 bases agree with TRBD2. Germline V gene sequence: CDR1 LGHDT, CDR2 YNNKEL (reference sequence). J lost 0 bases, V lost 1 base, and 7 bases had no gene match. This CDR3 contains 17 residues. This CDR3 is CASSQGGGPDSTDTQYF. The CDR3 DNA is TGTGCCAGCAGCCAAGGGGGAGGGCCGGATAGCACAGATACGCAGTATTTT.

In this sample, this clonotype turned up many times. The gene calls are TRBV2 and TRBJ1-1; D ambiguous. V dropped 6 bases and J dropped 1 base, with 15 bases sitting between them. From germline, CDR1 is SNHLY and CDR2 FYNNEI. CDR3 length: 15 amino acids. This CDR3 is CASRSRTDKNTEAFF. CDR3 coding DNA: TGTGCCAGCAGGAGCCGAACAGATAAGAACACTGAAGCTTTCTTT.

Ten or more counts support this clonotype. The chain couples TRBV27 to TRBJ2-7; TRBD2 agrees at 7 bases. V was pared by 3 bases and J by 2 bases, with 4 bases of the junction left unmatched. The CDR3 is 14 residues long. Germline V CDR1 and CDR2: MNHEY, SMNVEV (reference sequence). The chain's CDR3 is CASSLLAGTYEQYF. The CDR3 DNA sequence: TGTGCCAGCAGTTTGTTAGCGGGCACCTACGAGCAGTACTTC.

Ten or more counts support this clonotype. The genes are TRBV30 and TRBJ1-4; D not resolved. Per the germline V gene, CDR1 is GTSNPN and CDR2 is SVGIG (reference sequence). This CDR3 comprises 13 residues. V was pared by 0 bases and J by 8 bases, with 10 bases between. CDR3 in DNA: TGTGCCTGGAGTGTCGGGTTGGGGGAAAAACTGTTTTTT. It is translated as CAWSVGLGEKLFF.

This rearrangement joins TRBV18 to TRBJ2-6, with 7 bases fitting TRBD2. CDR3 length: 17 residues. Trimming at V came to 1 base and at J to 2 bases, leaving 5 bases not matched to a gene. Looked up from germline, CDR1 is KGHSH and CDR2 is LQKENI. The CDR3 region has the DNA TGTGCCAGCTCACCACGGTGGGAGGGGACTGGGGCCAACGTCCTGACTTTC. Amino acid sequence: CASSPRWEGTGANVLTF. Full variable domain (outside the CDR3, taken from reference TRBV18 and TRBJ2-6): NAGVMQNPRHLVRRRGQEARLRCSPMKGHSHVYWYRQLPEEGLKFMVYLQKENIIDESGMPKERFSAEFPKEGPSILRIQQVVRGDSAAYFCASSPRWEGTGANVLTFGAGSRLTVL.

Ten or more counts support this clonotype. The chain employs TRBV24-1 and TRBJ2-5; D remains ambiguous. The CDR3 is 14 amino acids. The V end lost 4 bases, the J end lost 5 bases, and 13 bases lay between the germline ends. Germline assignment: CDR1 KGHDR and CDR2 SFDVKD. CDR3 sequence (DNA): TGTGCCACCAGTGACCCAGCCGAGATCGAGACCCAGTACTTC. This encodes CATSDPAEIETQYF.